This T cell receptor (beta chain) was identified during a study of T cells in Graves' hyperthyroidism and ophthalmopathy. The CDR3 is made up of 14 amino acids. The junction had 4 bases not matched to a gene; V was cut back by 4 bases and J by 3 bases. Germline CDR1 is KGHSH and CDR2 is LQKENI. The source material, RNA transcripts, was used to amplify TCR beta CDR3 regions. The TCR CDR3 was amplified in a first-round RT-PCR using the HTBI primer set. TCRdb fed the multiplex PCR reads into MiXCR, producing one record per CDR3 protein. The sample yields fewer than 800,000 distinct CDR3 sequences, roughly 15% seen once. This clonotype was recorded at least ten times. Across 18 months, stable Graves' hyperthyroidism was marked by no progression to ophthalmopathy.

The J gene is TRBJ2-7, the V gene TRBV18, with 9 nucleotides matching TRBD1. This clonotype was obtained from a man in his late teens or twenties with Graves' hyperthyroidism. Sequencing was performed on blood. This CDR3 is CASSRAGQGYEQYF. Here the CDR3 DNA reads TGTGCCAGCTCACGCGCGGGACAGGGCTACGAGCAGTACTTC.